The sequence of this T cell receptor beta chain was determined in a study of cytotoxic CD8 clonotypes in ibrutinib-treated CLL. Study summary: Mean values per sample were hundreds of thousands of productive templates and under 100,000 productive rearrangements.

With regard to this clone: As yet, its antigen is unknown.

Study-wide results and caveats: While tracking circulating CD8+ T-cell counts, baseline clonality exceeded that of age-matched healthy donors. Public clonotypes were seen rarely and were contracted or stable on treatment.

With cryopreserved PBMCs as the source, 1.5 to 2.5 micrograms of genomic DNA went to TCR beta libraries. Some clones are missing from TCRdb's copy, which holds only in-frame ones; the method was immunoSEQ multiplex PCR. The table lists about 130,000 clones, 76% of them singletons, with 4.5% to 6.5% in the top ten. This CDR3 region has 16 residues. The V end lost 4 bases, the J end lost 3 bases, and 20 bases lay between the germline ends. Germline CDR1 is SGHNT and CDR2 is YYREEE (reference sequence). The receptor's source is a human donor with chronic lymphocytic leukemia. The V gene is TRBV5-4, the J gene TRBJ2-7, with D maybe TRBD1 (6 bases). This specimen was PBMCs, taken after 24 months of ibrutinib treatment. In nucleotides, the CDR3 is TGTGCCAGCAGCAAACTACAGGGATCTGTGGACTACGAGCAGTACTTC. This encodes CASSKLQGSVDYEQYF.